Listed here is a single T cell receptor (beta chain). Its antigen is unknown. The V gene's germline CDR1 is LGHNT and CDR2 FRNRAP. The V gene lost 0 bases and the J gene lost 4 bases, with 12 bases spanning the gap. This CDR3 region has 15 residues. The data were obtained in a study of shared clonotypes between healthy human individuals. Study-level results: Relative to memory subsets, naive subsets generally showed larger estimated richness. It was observed that roughly 5.4% of naive CD4 clonotypes were shared across a handful of donors.

Authors' methods: ImmunoSEQ output lacked quality scores and full-length reads, limiting matched filtering. The method was immunoSEQ multiplex PCR; TCRdb's version includes in-frame clones alone and lacks a portion of them. That table gives V, J and clone size, and the DNA gave D and trimming. The profile shows 2 million to 2.5 million clones, 80% to 95% of them singletons. The V and J genes are TRBV12-5 and TRBJ1-1; D possibly corresponds to TRBD1 (6 bases). The receptor's source is a young man in good health. Some clones in this sample may be carry-over from other donors' samples. The specimen was naive CD4+ T cells from PBMCs. Subset here: CD45RA+ positively selected. CDR3 coding DNA: TGTGCTAGTGGTTTGGTAAGAAGGGGGAGCACTGAAGCTTTCTTT. Protein sequence: CASGLVRRGSTEAFF. The full variable domain, in which reference TRBV12-5 and TRBJ1-1 provide the parts outside the CDR3, is DARVTQTPRHKVTEMGQEVTMRCQPILGHNTVFWYRQTMMQGLELLAYFRNRAPLDDSGMPKDRFSAEMPDATLATLKIQPSEPRDSAVYFCASGLVRRGSTEAFFGQGTRLTVV.